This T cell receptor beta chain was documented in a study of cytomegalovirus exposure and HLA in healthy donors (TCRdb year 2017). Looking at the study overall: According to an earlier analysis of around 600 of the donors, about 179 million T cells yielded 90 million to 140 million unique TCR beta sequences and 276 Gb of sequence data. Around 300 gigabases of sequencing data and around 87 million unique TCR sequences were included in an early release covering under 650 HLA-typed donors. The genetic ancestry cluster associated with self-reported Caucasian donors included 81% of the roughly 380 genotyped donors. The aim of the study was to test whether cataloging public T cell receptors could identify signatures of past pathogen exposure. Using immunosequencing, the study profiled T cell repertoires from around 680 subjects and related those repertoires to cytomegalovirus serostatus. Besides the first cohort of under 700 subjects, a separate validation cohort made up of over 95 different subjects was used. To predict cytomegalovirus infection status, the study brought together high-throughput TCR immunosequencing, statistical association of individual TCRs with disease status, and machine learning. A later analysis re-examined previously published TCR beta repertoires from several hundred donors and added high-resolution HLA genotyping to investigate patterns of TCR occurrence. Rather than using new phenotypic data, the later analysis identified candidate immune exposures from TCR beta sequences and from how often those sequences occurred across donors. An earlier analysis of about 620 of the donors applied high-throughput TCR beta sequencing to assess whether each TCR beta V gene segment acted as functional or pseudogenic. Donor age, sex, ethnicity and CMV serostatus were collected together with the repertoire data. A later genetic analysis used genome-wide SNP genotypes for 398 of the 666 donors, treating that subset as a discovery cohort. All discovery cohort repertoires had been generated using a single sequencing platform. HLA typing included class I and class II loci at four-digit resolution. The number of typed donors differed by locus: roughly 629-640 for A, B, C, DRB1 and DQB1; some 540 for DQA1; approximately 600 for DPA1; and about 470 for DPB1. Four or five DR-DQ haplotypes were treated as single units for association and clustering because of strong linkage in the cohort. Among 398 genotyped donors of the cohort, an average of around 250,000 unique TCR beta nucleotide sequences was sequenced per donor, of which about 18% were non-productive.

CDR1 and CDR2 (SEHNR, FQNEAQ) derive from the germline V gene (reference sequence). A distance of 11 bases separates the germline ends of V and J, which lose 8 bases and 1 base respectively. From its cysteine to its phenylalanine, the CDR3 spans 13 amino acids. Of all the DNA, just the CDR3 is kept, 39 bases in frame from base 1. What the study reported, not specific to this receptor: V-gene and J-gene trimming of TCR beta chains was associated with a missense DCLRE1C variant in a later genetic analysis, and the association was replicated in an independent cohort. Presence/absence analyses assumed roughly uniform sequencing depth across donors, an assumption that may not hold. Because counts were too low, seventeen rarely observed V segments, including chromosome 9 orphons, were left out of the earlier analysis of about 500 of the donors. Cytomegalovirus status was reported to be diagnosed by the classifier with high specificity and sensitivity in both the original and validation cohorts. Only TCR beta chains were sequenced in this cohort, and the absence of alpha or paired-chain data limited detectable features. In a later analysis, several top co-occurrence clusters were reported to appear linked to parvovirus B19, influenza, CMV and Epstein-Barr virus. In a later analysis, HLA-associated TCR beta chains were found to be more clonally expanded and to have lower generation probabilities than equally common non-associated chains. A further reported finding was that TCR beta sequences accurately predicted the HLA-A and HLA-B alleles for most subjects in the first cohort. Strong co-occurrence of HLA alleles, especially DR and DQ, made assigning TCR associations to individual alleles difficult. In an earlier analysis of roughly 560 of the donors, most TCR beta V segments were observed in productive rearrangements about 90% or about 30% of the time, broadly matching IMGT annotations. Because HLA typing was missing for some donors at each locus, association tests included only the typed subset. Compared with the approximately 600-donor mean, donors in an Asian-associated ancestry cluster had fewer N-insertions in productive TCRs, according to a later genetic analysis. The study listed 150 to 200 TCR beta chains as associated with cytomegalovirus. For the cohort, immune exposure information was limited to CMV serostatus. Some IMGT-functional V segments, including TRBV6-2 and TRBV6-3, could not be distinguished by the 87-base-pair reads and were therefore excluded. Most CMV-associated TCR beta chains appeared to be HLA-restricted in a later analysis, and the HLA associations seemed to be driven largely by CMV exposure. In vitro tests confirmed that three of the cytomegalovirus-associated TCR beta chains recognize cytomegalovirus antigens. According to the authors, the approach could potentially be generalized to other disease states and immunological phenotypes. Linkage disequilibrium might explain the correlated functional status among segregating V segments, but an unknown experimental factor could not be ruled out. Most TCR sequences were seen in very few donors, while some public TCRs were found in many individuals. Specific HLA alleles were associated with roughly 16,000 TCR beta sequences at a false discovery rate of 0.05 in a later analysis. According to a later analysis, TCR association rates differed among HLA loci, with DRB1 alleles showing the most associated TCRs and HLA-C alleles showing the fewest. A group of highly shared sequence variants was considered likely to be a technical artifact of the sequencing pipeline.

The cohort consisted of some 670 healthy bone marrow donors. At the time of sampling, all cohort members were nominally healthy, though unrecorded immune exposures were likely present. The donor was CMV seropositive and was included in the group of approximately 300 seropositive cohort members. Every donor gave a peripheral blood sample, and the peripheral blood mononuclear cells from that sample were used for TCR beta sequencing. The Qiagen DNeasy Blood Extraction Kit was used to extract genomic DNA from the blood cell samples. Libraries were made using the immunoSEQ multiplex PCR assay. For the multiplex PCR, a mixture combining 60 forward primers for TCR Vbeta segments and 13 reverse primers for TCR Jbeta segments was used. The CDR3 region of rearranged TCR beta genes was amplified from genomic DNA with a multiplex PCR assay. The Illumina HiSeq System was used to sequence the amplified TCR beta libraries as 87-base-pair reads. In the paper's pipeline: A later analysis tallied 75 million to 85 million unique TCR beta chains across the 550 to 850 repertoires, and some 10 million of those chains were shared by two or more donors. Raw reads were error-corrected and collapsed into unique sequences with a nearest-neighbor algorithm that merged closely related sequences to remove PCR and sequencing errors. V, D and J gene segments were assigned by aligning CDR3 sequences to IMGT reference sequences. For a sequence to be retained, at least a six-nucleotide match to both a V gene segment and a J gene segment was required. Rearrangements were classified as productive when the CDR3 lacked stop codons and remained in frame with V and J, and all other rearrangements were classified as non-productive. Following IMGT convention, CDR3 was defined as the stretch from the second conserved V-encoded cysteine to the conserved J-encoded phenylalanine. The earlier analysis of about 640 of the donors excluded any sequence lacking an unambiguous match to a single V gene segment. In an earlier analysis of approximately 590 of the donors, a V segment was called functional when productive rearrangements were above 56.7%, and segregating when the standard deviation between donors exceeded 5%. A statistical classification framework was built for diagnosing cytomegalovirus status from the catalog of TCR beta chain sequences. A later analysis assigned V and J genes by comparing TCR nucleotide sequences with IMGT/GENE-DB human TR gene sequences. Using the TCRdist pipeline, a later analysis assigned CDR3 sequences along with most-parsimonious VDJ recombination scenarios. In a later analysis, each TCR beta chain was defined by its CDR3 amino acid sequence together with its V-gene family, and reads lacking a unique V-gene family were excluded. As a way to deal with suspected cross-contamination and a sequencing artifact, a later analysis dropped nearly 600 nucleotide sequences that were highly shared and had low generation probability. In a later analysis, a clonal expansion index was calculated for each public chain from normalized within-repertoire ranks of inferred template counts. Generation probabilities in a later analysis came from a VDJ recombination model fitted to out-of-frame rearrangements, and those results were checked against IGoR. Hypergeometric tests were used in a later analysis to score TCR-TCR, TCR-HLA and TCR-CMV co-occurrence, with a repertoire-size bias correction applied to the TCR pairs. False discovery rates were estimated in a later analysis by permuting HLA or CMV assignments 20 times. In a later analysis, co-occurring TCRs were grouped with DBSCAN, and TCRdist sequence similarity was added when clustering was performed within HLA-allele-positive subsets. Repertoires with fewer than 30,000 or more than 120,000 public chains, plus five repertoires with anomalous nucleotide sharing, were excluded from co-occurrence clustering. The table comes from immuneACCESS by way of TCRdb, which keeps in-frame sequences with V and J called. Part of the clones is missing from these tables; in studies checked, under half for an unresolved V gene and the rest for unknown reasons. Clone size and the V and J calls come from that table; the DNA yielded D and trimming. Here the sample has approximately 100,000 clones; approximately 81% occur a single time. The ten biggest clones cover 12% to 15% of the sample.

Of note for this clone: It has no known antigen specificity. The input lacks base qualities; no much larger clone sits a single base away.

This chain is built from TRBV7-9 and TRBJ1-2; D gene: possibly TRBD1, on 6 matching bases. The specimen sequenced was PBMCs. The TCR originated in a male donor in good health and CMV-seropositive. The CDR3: CASGDRINYGYTF. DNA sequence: TGTGCCAGCGGAGACAGGATTAACTATGGCTACACCTTC.